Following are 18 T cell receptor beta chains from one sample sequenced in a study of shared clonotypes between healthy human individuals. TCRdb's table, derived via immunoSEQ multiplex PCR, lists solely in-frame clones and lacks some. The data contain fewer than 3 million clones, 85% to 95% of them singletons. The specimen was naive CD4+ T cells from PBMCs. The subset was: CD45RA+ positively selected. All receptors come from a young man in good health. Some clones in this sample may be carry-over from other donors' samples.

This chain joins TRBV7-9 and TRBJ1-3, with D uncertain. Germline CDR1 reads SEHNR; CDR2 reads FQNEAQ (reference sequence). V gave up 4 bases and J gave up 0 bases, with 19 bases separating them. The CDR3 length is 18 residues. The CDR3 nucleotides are TGTGCCAGCAGCTCCAAACCCCAAGCAGTGGTCTCTGGAAACACCATATATTTT. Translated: CASSSKPQAVVSGNTIYF.

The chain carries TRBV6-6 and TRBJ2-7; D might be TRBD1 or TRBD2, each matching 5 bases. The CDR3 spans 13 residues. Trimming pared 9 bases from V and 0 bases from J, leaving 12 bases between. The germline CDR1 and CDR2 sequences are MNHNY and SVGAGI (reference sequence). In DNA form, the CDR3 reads TGTGCCAGTTGCACGGGGCCCTCCTACGAGCAGTACTTC. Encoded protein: CASCTGPSYEQYF.

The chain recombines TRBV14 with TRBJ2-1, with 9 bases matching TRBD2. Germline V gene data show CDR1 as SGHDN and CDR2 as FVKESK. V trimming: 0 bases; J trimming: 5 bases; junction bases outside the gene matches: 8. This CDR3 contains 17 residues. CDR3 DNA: TGTGCCAGCAGCCAAGAGGAAAGCGGGAGGTTCGACAATGAGCAGTTCTTC. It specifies CASSQEESGRFDNEQFF. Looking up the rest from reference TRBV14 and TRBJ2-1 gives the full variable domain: EAGVTQFPSHSVIEKGQTVTLRCDPISGHDNLYWYRRVMGKEIKFLLHFVKESKQDESGMPNNRFLAERTGGTYSTLKVQPAELEDSGVYFCASSQEESGRFDNEQFFGPGTRLTVL.

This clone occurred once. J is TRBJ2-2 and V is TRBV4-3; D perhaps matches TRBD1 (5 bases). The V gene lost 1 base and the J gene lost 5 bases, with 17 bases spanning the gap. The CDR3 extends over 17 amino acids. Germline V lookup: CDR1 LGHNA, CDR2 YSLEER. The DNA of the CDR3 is TGCGCCAGCAGCCAAGTGATCGGCAGGGAATTGACCGGGGAGCTGTTTTTT. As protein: CASSQVIGRELTGELFF.

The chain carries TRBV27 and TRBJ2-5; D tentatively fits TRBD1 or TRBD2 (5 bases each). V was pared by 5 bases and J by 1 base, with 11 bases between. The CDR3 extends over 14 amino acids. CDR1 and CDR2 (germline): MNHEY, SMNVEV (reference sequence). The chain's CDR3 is CASSGGVGQETQYF. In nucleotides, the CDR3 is TGTGCCAGCAGTGGGGGAGTGGGCCAAGAGACCCAGTACTTC.

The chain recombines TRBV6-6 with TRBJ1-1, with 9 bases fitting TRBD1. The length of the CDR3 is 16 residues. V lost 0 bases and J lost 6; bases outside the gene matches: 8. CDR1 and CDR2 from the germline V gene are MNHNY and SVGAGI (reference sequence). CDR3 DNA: TGTGCCAGCAGTTACTCGGATTGGACAGGGGCAGCTGAAGCTTTCTTT. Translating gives CASSYSDWTGAAEAFF.

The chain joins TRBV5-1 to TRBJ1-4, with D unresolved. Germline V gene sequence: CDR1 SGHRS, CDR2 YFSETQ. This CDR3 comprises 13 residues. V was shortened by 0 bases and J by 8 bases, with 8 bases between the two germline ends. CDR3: CASSLEGEEKLFF. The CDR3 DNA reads TGCGCCAGCAGCTTGGAAGGCGAGGAAAAACTGTTTTTT.

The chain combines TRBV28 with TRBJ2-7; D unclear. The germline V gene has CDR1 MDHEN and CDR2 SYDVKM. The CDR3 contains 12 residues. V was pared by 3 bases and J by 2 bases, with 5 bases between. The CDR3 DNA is TGTGCCAGCAGTTTTACCGCCTACGAGCAGTACTTC. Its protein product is CASSFTAYEQYF.

CDR3 sequence reads: CASRPRQGDGYTF. The CDR3 DNA is TGTGCCAGCAGGCCCAGACAGGGGGATGGCTACACCTTC. The chain carries TRBV6-5 and TRBJ1-2; 9 nucleotides line up with TRBD1. Trimming removed 6 bases from V and 6 bases from J; junction bases left unmatched: 5. Germline V CDR1 and CDR2: MNHEY, SVGAGI. The CDR3 is made up of 13 amino acids.

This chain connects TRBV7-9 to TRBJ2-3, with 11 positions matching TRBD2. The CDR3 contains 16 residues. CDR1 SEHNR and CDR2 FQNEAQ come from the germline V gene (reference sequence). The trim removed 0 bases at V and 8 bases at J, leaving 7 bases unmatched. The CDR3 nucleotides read TGTGCCAGCAGCTTAGCGGCGGGACTAGCGGTTGTTACGCAGTATTTT. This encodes CASSLAAGLAVVTQYF.

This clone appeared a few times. In nucleotides, the CDR3 is TGTGCCAGCAGTTTCATCTACGAGCAGTACTTC. This translates into CASSFIYEQYF. The chain couples TRBV28 to TRBJ2-7; D gene uncertain. Germline CDR1 is MDHEN and CDR2 is SYDVKM. The CDR3 extends over 11 amino acids. V was trimmed by 3 bases and J by 3 bases, leaving 3 bases between them.

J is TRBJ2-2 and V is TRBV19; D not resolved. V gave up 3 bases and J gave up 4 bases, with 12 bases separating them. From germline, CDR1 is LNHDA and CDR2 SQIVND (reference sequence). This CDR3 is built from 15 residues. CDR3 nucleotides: TGTGCCAGTAGTATGTGGCTCCCGGGCACCGGGGAGCTGTTTTTT. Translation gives CASSMWLPGTGELFF.

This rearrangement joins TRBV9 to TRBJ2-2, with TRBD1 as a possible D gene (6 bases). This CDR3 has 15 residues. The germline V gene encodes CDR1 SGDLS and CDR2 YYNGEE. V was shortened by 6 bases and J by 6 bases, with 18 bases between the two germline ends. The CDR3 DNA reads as TGTGCCAGCAACCCCGGCAGGGGTGGTTCCGGGGAGCTGTTTTTT. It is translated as CASNPGRGGSGELFF.

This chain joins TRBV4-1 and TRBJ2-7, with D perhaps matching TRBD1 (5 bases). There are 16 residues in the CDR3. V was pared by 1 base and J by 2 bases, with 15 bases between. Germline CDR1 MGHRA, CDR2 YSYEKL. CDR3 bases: TGCGCCAGCAGCCAAGTAGGCTCCAGGGATGCCTACGAGCAGTACTTC. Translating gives CASSQVGSRDAYEQYF.

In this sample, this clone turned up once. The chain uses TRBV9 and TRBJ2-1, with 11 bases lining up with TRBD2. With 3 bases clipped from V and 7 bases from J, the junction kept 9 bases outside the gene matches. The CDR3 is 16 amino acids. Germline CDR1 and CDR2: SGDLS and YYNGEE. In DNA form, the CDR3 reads TGTGCCAGCAGCGCCGGAGGACTAGCGGGTCGTAATGAGCAGTTCTTC. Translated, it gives CASSAGGLAGRNEQFF.

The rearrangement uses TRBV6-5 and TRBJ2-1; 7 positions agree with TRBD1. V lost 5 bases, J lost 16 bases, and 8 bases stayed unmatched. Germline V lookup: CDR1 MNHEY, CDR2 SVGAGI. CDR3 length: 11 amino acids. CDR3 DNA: TGTGCCAGCAGTGCCGGACAGGTGATATTCTTC. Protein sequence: CASSAGQVIFF.

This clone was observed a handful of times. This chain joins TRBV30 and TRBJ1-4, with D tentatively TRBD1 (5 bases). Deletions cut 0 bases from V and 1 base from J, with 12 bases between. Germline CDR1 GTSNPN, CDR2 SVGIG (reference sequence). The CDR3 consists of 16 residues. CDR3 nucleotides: TGTGCCTGGAGTGTACTACCGAGGGGAACTAATGAAAAACTGTTTTTT. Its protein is CAWSVLPRGTNEKLFF.

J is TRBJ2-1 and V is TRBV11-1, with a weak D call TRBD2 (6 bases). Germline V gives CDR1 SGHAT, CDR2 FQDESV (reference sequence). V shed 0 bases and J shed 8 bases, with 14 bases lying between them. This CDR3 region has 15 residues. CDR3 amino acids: CASSLARESTYEQFF. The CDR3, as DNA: TGTGCCAGCAGCTTAGCCCGGGAGAGTACCTATGAGCAGTTCTTC.